This TCR beta chain was found in a study of monozygotic twins with inflammatory bowel disease (dated by TCRdb to about 2019). For context, the study as a whole: The full study comprised 30 or so monozygotic twin pairs: nine German pairs (four IBD-concordant, five IBD-discordant) and 19 IBD-discordant Danish pairs. The search for disease-associated traits relied mainly on comparing, within discordant pairs, IBD patients with their genetically identical healthy co-twins. Each individual had, on average, about 151 000 unique TCRalpha sequences and 181 000 unique TCRbeta sequences available for analysis. What the authors observed across the whole study: TCRbeta repertoire diversity, by inverse Simpson index, was decreased in IBD patients compared with their healthy co-twins. Repertoire similarity did not differ between concordant and discordant twins, possibly due to limited statistical power. Different T cell subtypes could not be distinguished in the analysis. Fewer clonotypes were shared with other individuals by IBD patients than by healthy twins, most markedly in patients showing signs of disease activity. The results gave no support for a single strong signal or clonotype linked to IBD. Because patients were on differing immunosuppressive treatments, the repertoires may have picked up extra background noise and inter-individual variability.

The CDR3 sequence holds 13 residues, the cysteine and phenylalanine included. No DNA sequence was recorded. Based on the germline V gene (reference sequence), the CDR1 and CDR2 sequences are DFQATT and SNEGSKA. Library preparation used 5' RACE. For each TCR library, approximately 3,700 ng of total RNA was used. cDNA was synthesized with SMARTScribe reverse transcriptase in eight separate reactions per sample. During cDNA synthesis, template switching was used to introduce unique molecular identifiers that contained a 6-nucleotide sample barcode. Two nested PCRs of about 15 and 9 cycles amplified the TCRalpha and TCRbeta cDNA, and bead purification followed each PCR. Before amplification, the cDNA was treated with uracil DNA-glycosylase and purified using the QIAquick PCR purification kit. In the second PCR, Illumina TruSeq-compatible adapters and sample-specific barcodes were added. TapeStation and Qubit were used to check library quality and concentration, and 4 to 6.5 ng of each library went into the pool. Sequencing of the pooled libraries was done on an Illumina HiSeq2500 single-index Rapid Run using custom sequencing primers and 2 x 100 bp reads. The authors processed their data as follows. UMI-based consensus assembly with MiGEC version 1.2.6 was used to correct PCR and sequencing errors. V(D)J alignment, clonotype assembly and CDR3 extraction were performed with MiXCR version 2.1.1. Gene usage, clonotype sharing and MAIT/NKT TCR abundance were normalised by analysing the top 1000, 10 000 and 20 000 clonotypes per sample. After downsampling to 27 000 UMIs, diversity was calculated as the inverse Simpson index using the vegan R package. Statistical testing used paired Mann-Whitney U tests on the discordant twin pairs and applied Benjamini-Hochberg correction for multiple testing. TCRdb reprocessed the reads and assigns one entry to each CDR3 protein sequence, leaving out DNA. TCRdb's processing, not the authors', yielded these V and J calls. In this sample's table one finds a few hundred thousand distinct CDR3 sequences. 2% to 3% of the sample is in the top ten clones.

From each donor, a roughly 2.6 ml peripheral blood sample was collected into PAXgene tubes and stored at -80 degrees C. Without T cell sorting, total RNA was isolated from whole blood using the PAXgene blood miRNA kit on an automated QIAcube. Peripheral blood from monozygotic twin pairs concordant or discordant for inflammatory bowel disease was subjected to deep TCRalpha and TCRbeta repertoire profiling with unique molecular barcoding. Smoking habits were recorded for all twin pairs, and each individual was classified as a current, former or never smoker. To note about this clonotype: Its antigen remains unidentified.

The V and J genes are TRBV20-1 and TRBJ2-3; lacking DNA, the TRBD1 call made by TCRdb goes unchecked. This receptor was identified in a human donor with ulcerative colitis or Crohn's disease, or a healthy co-twin of an affected twin (not recorded which). The sequenced sample consisted of blood. Here the CDR3 is given as CSAPHSFTDTQYF.